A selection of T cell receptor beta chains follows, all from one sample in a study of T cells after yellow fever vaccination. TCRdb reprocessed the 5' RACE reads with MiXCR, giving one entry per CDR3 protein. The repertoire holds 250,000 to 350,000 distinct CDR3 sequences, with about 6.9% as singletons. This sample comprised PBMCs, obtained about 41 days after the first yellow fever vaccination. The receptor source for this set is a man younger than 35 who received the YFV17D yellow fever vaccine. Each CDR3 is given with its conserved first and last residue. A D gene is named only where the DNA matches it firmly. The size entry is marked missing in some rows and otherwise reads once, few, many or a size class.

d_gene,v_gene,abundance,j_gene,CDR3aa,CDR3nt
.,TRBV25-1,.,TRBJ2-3,CASGRTGTDTQYF,TGTGCCAGCGGCCGGACGGGAACAGATACGCAGTATTTT
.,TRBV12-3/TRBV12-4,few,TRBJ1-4,CASSLGQNNEKLFF,TGTGCCAGCAGTTTAGGGCAGAATAATGAAAAACTGTTTTTT
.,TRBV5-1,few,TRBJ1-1,CASSLDGFEAFF,TGCGCCAGCAGCTTGGACGGGTTCGAAGCTTTCTTT
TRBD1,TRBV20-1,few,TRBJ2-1,CSARDPGQGAYNEQFF,TGCAGTGCTAGAGACCCGGGACAGGGGGCCTACAATGAGCAGTTCTTC
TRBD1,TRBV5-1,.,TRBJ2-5,CASSLLTGGQETQYF,TGCGCCAGCAGCTTGTTAACAGGGGGCCAAGAGACCCAGTACTTC
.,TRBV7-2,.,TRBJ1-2,CASSSTEYYGYTF,TGTGCCAGCAGCTCCACAGAATACTATGGCTACACCTTC
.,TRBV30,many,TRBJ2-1,CAWSVRGAAFF,TGTGCCTGGAGTGTAAGGGGGGCCGCGTTCTTC
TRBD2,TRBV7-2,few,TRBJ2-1,CASSSTGTSGGAREFF,TGTGCCAGCAGCTCAACCGGGACTAGCGGGGGGGCCAGGGAGTTCTTC
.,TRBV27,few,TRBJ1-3,CASSFQDRNTIYF,TGTGCCAGCAGTTTCCAGGATAGAAACACCATATATTTT
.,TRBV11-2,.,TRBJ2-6,CASSLAVRGINVLTF,TGTGCCAGCAGCTTAGCGGTCAGAGGAATCAACGTCCTGACTTTC
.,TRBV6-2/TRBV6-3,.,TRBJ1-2,CASSLGHLYGYTF,TGTGCCAGCAGTTTGGGACACCTCTATGGCTACACCTTC
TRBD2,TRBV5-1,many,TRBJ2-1,CASSLGGGALDEQFF,TGCGCCAGCAGCTTGGGCGGGGGGGCTTTGGATGAGCAGTTCTTC
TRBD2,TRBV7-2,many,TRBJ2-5,CASSLAGRGETQYF,TGTGCCAGCAGCTTAGCGGGGCGGGGGGAGACCCAGTACTTC
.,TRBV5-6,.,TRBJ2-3,CASRGGFRYGTDTQYF,TGTGCCAGCAGAGGGGGGTTTCGGTATGGGACAGATACGCAGTATTTT
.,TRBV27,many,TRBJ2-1,CASSLGGPSYNEQFF,TGTGCCAGCAGTCTCGGGGGCCCCTCCTACAATGAGCAGTTCTTC
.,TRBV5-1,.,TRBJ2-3,CASSSSGHASTDTQYF,TGCGCCAGCAGCTCGTCGGGCCACGCCAGCACAGATACGCAGTATTTT
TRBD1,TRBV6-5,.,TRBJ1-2,CASHRGGYGYTF,TGTGCCAGCCACAGGGGGGGCTATGGCTACACCTTC
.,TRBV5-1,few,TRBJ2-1,CASSLELASNEQFF,TGCGCCAGCAGCTTGGAATTAGCCTCCAATGAGCAGTTCTTC
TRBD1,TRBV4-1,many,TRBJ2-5,CASSQDWTGADQETQYF,TGCGCCAGCAGCCAAGACTGGACAGGGGCCGATCAAGAGACCCAGTACTTC
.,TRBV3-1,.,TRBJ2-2,CASSPVNTGELCF,TGTGCCAGCAGCCCGGTAAACACCGGGGAGCTGTGTTTT
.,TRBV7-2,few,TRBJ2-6,CASSLLYSGANVLTF,TGTGCCAGCAGCTTACTGTACTCTGGGGCCAACGTCCTGACTTTC
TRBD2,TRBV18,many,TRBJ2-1,CASSPGGGAYNEQFF,TGTGCCAGCTCACCCGGCGGGGGGGCTTACAATGAGCAGTTCTTC
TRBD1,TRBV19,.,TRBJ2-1,CASMTTGGFGNEQFF,TGTGCCAGTATGACGACAGGGGGCTTTGGTAATGAGCAGTTCTTC
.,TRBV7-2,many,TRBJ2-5,CASSLGGATQETQYF,TGTGCCAGCAGCTTAGGTGGCGCCACCCAAGAGACCCAGTACTTC
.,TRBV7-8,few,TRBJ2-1,CASSHPRGSWSYNEQFF,TGTGCCAGCAGCCACCCCCGAGGTAGCTGGTCCTACAATGAGCAGTTCTTC
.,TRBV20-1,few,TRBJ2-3,CSARVVATQYF,TGCAGTGCTAGAGTAGTGGCTACGCAGTATTTT
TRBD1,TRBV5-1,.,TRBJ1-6,CASSLLGGTGGYSPLHF,TGCGCCAGCAGCTTGCTTGGGGGAACAGGGGGCTATTCACCCCTCCACTTT
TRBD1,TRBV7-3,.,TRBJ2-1,CASSLKDRAHSSYNEQFF,TGTGCCAGCAGCTTAAAAGACAGGGCCCATAGCTCCTACAATGAGCAGTTCTTC
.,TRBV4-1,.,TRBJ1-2,CASSRAEPGYGYTF,TGCGCCAGCAGCCGAGCGGAGCCGGGCTATGGCTACACCTTC
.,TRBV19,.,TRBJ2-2,CASRNFRANTGELFF,TGTGCCAGTAGAAACTTCCGGGCAAACACCGGGGAGCTGTTTTTT
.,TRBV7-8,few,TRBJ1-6,CASSLARRDSYNSPLHF,TGTGCCAGCAGCTTAGCAAGACGGGACTCCTATAATTCACCCCTCCACTTT
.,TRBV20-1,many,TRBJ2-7,CSAKGNRVTYEQYF,TGCAGTGCTAAAGGGAATCGAGTAACCTACGAGCAGTACTTC
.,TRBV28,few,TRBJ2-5,CASSTLFGGALMETQYF,TGTGCCAGCAGTACCCTTTTCGGGGGTGCCTTAATGGAGACCCAGTACTTC
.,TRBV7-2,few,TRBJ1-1,CAARRENTEAFF,TGTGCCGCCAGGCGGGAGAACACTGAAGCTTTCTTT